Given below is one T cell receptor beta chain in context. The antigen remains undetermined. CDR3 length equals 16 residues. These data are taken from a study of human T cells and chemical hapten exposure. Whole-study findings and limits: TCRs exceeding 1 in 1000 frequency stayed unchanged with DPC sensitization.

As for time point: healthy volunteer bleed at 2 weeks. The study extracted total RNA from unfractionated whole blood. What the library attached to individual cDNA molecules were unique molecular identifiers. As processed by the authors: Per-sample TCR counts ranged from 23,224 to 690,600, median about 100,000. TCRdb reprocessed the RACE reads with MiXCR, giving one entry per CDR3 protein. The V and J calls, along with clone size, are taken from TCRdb and not from the paper's own processing. This sample has about 130,000 distinct CDR3 sequences; roughly 9% occur once, and the top ten carry around 2%. This clonotype originated in a male donor in good health. Some clones in this sample may be carry-over from other donors' samples. This rearrangement joins TRBV12-1 to TRBJ2-7; TRBD2, the table's D call, was not compared with the DNA. TRBV12-1 constitutes a pseudogene. The source material was whole blood. CDR3 loop: CASSSGGRGPGREQYF. The CDR3 DNA reads as TGTGCCAGCAGCTCCGGAGGACGGGGCCCTGGTCGGGAGCAGTACTTC.